Below are 5 T cell receptor beta chains sequenced from a single sample in a study of T cells in Graves' hyperthyroidism and ophthalmopathy. RNA transcripts yielded amplified TCR beta CDR3 regions. First-round RT-PCR targeting the TCR CDR3 was performed with the HTBI primer set. One entry per CDR3 protein results from TCRdb running MiXCR on the multiplex PCR reads. The sample lists 270,000 or so distinct CDR3 sequences, 13% to 15% occurring once. Source material: blood. Every receptor here comes from a woman aged 45-65 years with Graves' hyperthyroidism that later progressed to Graves' ophthalmopathy.

This clonotype was detected ten times or more. The J gene is TRBJ2-7, the V gene TRBV6-5; TRBD2 might be the D (5 bases). This CDR3 is built from 17 residues. V lost 0 bases to trimming and J lost 5 bases, with 20 bases between them. The V gene's germline CDR1 is MNHEY and CDR2 SVGAGI. Here the CDR3 reads CASSYSEIGLLYDEQYF. The CDR3 region has the DNA TGTGCCAGCAGTTACTCTGAGATAGGACTCCTTTACGACGAGCAGTACTTC.

Ten or more counts support this clonotype. This sequence joins TRBV18 and TRBJ2-5; D call uncertain. The CDR3 is 12 residues long. Trimming pared 4 bases from V and 3 bases from J, leaving 6 bases between. The germline CDR1 and CDR2 sequences are KGHSH and LQKENI. In DNA form, the CDR3 reads TGTGCCAGCTCACGTACTGAAGAGACCCAGTACTTC. This codes for CASSRTEETQYF.

This clonotype was picked up many times. V and J are TRBV2 and TRBJ2-1; TRBD2 agrees at 9 bases. Germline-derived CDR1 and CDR2 are SNHLY and FYNNEI. V lost 2 bases to trimming and J lost 6 bases; unmatched junction nucleotides: 14. The CDR3 covers 18 residues. The CDR3 DNA is TGTGCCAGCAGTGAATGGGGGTTAGCGGGAGTAGGGCTCAATGAGCAGTTCTTC. It codes for CASSEWGLAGVGLNEQFF.

This clonotype was counted many times. The rearrangement uses TRBV18 and TRBJ1-5; D remains ambiguous. Deletions cut 5 bases from V and 7 bases from J, with 6 bases between. Germline CDR1 reads KGHSH; CDR2 reads LQKENI. The CDR3 has 11 residues. CDR3 residues: CASSKGQPQHF. CDR3 bases: TGTGCCAGCTCAAAAGGACAGCCCCAGCATTTT. Filled out from reference TRBV18 and TRBJ1-5, the complete variable domain reads NAGVMQNPRHLVRRRGQEARLRCSPMKGHSHVYWYRQLPEEGLKFMVYLQKENIIDESGMPKERFSAEFPKEGPSILRIQQVVRGDSAAYFCASSKGQPQHFGDGTRLSIL.

This clonotype was detected many times. The CDR3 DNA reads as TGTGCCAGCAGCTTAGGGTGGCGGGAGCAGAGTAATGAGCAGTTCTTC. It specifies CASSLGWREQSNEQFF. The J gene is TRBJ2-1, the V gene TRBV11-2; 7 nucleotides line up with TRBD2. CDR3 length: 16 amino acids. The J segment lost 7 bases and the V segment lost 1 base, leaving 10 bases of the junction unmatched. Germline values: CDR1 SGHAT, CDR2 FQNNGV.